The 4 T cell receptor beta chains given below trace back to one sample, sequenced in a study of shared clonotypes between healthy human individuals. The table came from immunoSEQ multiplex PCR; TCRdb's copy has only in-frame clones and leaves some out. Found here are 1.4 million or so clones, 98% of them singletons; the top ten hold around 0.33%. Sequenced sample: naive CD4+ T cells sorted from blood. Stated subset: CD45RA+ positively selected. The receptor set was obtained from a man aged 25-40 years in good health.

The chain links TRBV6-1 to TRBJ2-7; D may correspond to TRBD1 or TRBD2 (5 bases each). This CDR3 contains 12 residues. V lost 8 bases and J 2 bases, leaving 10 bases between the germline ends. From germline, CDR1 is MNHNS and CDR2 SASEGT. In DNA form, the CDR3 reads TGTGCCAGCCAGACGGGACCCTACGAGCAGTACTTC. Protein product: CASQTGPYEQYF.

The chain recombines TRBV6-5 with TRBJ2-5; D is undetermined. Looked up from germline, CDR1 is MNHEY and CDR2 is SVGAGI. The CDR3 runs to 13 residues. V was pared by 0 bases and J by 4 bases, with 6 bases between. The CDR3: CASSYSRRETQYF. As DNA, the CDR3 is TGTGCCAGCAGTTACTCAAGGCGAGAGACCCAGTACTTC.

The J gene is TRBJ2-5, the V gene TRBV5-1, with 12 nucleotides matching TRBD2. CDR3 length: 15 residues. Germline CDR1 SGHRS, CDR2 YFSETQ. Trimming removed 4 bases from V and 5 bases from J; junction bases left unmatched: 6. CDR3 nucleotide sequence: TGCGCCAGCAGCAACGGACTAGCGGGACAGGAGACCCAGTACTTC. Protein: CASSNGLAGQETQYF.

The chain combines TRBV7-9 with TRBJ2-7; TRBD2 matches at 7 bases. Germline V CDR1 and CDR2: SEHNR, FQNEAQ (reference sequence). CDR3 length: 15 residues. Losses at the gene ends were 6 bases for V and 0 bases for J; bases not matched to a gene: 8. The CDR3 nucleotides read TGTGCCAGCAGGCGAGCGGGATCCAGCTCCTACGAGCAGTACTTC. Translating it yields CASRRAGSSSYEQYF.